This is a list of T cell receptor beta chains from one sample in a study of identical twins. A single record per CDR3 protein comes from TCRdb applying MiXCR to the 5' RACE reads. This table has approximately 590,000 distinct CDR3 sequences, 9.6% appearing once. These same records also appear under a second study, on yellow fever vaccine responses in identical twins.

Sequences were obtained from PBMCs. These receptors all come from a woman in her late teens or twenties in good health. The CDR3 runs from the conserved cysteine through the conserved F or W. Fields, in order: J gene, D gene, V gene, clone size, CDR3 protein, CDR3 DNA. The D gene is left open where the match is weak. Rows give clone size only sometimes, using once, few, many, or a class for an expanded clone.

TRBJ2-1,NA,TRBV6-1,few,CASSRDRVGRAGDNEQFF,TGTGCCAGCAGCAGGGACAGGGTAGGTCGAGCGGGAGACAATGAGCAGTTCTTC
TRBJ2-7,TRBD2,TRBV2,few,CASSREGELVEQYF,TGTGCCAGCAGTAGGGAGGGAGAGCTGGTCGAGCAGTACTTC
TRBJ2-3,NA,TRBV2,NA,CASSDSAGGSADTQYF,TGTGCCAGCAGTGATTCCGCGGGCGGATCCGCAGATACGCAGTATTTT
TRBJ2-7,TRBD1,TRBV29-1,NA,CSVGDRDYEQYF,TGCAGCGTGGGGGACAGGGATTACGAGCAGTACTTC
TRBJ2-7,TRBD1,TRBV7-9,few,CASSSPGQGFDEQYF,TGTGCCAGCAGTTCACCGGGACAGGGGTTCGACGAGCAGTACTTC
TRBJ1-5,NA,TRBV6-1,NA,CASSEDQVRNVPQHF,TGTGCCAGCAGTGAAGACCAGGTTCGGAACGTGCCCCAGCATTTT
TRBJ2-5,NA,TRBV6-1,few,CASSTPAGQETQYF,TGTGCCAGCAGTACCCCCGCAGGGCAAGAGACCCAGTACTTC
TRBJ2-7,NA,TRBV12-3/TRBV12-4,NA,CASSPSESGAAEQYF,TGTGCCAGCAGTCCCTCCGAGAGTGGGGCGGCCGAGCAGTACTTC
TRBJ2-2,NA,TRBV2,few,CASSPQGVAGELFF,TGTGCCAGCAGTCCCCAGGGTGTGGCCGGGGAGCTGTTTTTT
TRBJ2-3,TRBD2,TRBV7-9,NA,CASSSGGAETDTQYF,TGTGCCAGCAGCTCCGGGGGGGCGGAAACAGATACGCAGTATTTT
TRBJ2-1,TRBD1,TRBV7-2,few,CASSPWTGGIYNEQFF,TGTGCCAGCAGCCCTTGGACAGGGGGGATCTACAATGAGCAGTTCTTC
TRBJ2-1,TRBD2,TRBV11-3,few,CASSLGGARDDEQFF,TGTGCCAGCAGCCTCGGGGGGGCACGGGACGATGAGCAGTTCTTC
TRBJ2-7,NA,TRBV7-2,many,CASSSNVYEQYF,TGTGCCAGCAGCTCGAATGTCTACGAGCAGTACTTC